Given below is one TCR beta chain in context. Its antigen is currently not known. No quality values exist for individual bases; no much larger clone is one base distant. This sample was sequenced with an Illumina NovaSeq 6000. TCRalpha and TCRbeta cDNA libraries were built by 5'RACE with constant-segment primers, adding sample barcodes and unique molecular identifiers. Trizol reagent was used to extract RNA from every sample. The libraries were amplified in two PCR steps, and the second step added a second sample barcode and Illumina TruSeq adapters. The libraries were sequenced on an Illumina NovaSeq using 2 x 150 bp paired-end reads. The paper's data handling went like this. Reads were demultiplexed and collapsed into UMI-guided consensus sequences with migec v1.2.7. Using mixcr v2.1.11, UMI consensuses were aligned to TRA and TRB V and J templates and then assembled into clonotypes. A clonotype was counted as expanded or contracted only when both edgeR and NoisET called the clonotype significant, with the noise models trained on biological replicates. For edgeR calls, the cutoffs were a false discovery rate-adjusted p below 0.01 and a log2 fold-change threshold of 1. As an exploratory analysis of dynamics, max-normalized trajectories of the 1000 most abundant clonotypes were examined with PCA combined with hierarchical clustering. Each responding clone was given a CD4 or CD8 phenotype based on the CD4+ and CD8+ repertoires, which had been sequenced separately. TCRdb handled the public reads itself, with Q25 trimming in fastp and clone calling in MiXCR, and kept productive beta chains. Every distinct CDR3 protein forms one entry, paired with its most common genes and DNA. These V and J calls derive from TCRdb rather than the authors' analysis. The sample table shows roughly 280,000 distinct CDR3 sequences, and 15% to 20% are seen once. Clones ranked in the top ten supply around a fifth of the sample.

This record comes from a study of T-cell memory formation after mild COVID-19 (dated by TCRdb to about 2021). Regarding the research as a whole: TCR sequence clusters from the two donors were largely donor specific. The cohort was made up of two young adult volunteers, one female and one male, who were previously healthy. In a couple of donors, T-cell clones that expanded and contracted after mild COVID-19 were tracked by sequencing TCRalpha and TCRbeta repertoires over time. The paper's findings and limits, for the study overall: Only a couple of mild cases were covered by the study, and larger cohorts that include severe cases with pre-infection samples were considered necessary. Balanced CD4/CD8 phenotypes were observed for clones contracting from day 15 to 85, whereas a bias towards CD4+ was observed for a second wave of clones expanding from day 15 to 37. Some responding clones were detected in pre-infection memory, suggesting pre-existing cross-reactive memory T cells joined the SARS-CoV-2 response. Contracting CD4+ clones appeared mostly in the CM and EM memory subsets, whereas CD8+ clones were enriched in EMRA. SARS-CoV-2 specificity was not confirmed for the second-wave clones peaking on day 37.

The germline V and J ends show losses of 10 bases and 5 bases respectively, and no gene match explains 5 bases of the junction. CDR1 and CDR2 are read off the germline V gene as WSHSY and SAAADI. The CDR3 goes from the cysteine to the phenylalanine over 13 residues. The CDR3 DNA has 39 bases and is translated from base 1. Ficoll-Paque density gradient centrifugation was used to isolate PBMCs. The chain links TRBV10-2 with TRBJ1-5; 10 central bases correspond to TRBD1. The clonotype was recovered from a young man who had mild COVID-19 (a few samples of this study predate the infection). The sample titles of this study are shuffled in the database, so cell type and time point are left out; the donor was told from shared clones. The sample was PBMCs or a T cell subset sorted from them (not recorded which). The nucleotide sequence reads TGCGCCACCCAGGGGACAGGGGATCAGCCCCAGCATTTT. It translates to CATQGTGDQPQHF.